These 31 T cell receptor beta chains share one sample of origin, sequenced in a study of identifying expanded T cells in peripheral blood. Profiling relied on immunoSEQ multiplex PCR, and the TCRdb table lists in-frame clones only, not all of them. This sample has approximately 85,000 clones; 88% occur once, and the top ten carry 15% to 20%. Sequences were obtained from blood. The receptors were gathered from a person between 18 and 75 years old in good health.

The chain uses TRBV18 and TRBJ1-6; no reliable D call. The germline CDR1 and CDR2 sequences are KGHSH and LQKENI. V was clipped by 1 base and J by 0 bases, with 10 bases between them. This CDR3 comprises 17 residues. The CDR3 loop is CASSPRAQSSYNSPLHF. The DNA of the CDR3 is TGTGCCAGCTCACCACGGGCCCAGAGCTCCTATAATTCACCCCTCCACTTT.

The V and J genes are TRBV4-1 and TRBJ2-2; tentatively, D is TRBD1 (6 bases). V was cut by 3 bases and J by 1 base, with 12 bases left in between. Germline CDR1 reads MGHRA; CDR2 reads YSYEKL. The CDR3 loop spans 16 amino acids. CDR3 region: CASSQAGTLNTGELFF. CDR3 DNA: TGCGCCAGCAGCCAGGCCGGGACACTGAACACCGGGGAGCTGTTTTTT.

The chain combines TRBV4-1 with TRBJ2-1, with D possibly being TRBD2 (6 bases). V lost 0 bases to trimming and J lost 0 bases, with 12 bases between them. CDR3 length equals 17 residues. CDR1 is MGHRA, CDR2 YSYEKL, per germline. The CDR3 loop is CASSQDRGTSSYNEQFF. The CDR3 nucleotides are TGCGCCAGCAGCCAAGATCGGGGGACGAGCTCCTACAATGAGCAGTTCTTC.

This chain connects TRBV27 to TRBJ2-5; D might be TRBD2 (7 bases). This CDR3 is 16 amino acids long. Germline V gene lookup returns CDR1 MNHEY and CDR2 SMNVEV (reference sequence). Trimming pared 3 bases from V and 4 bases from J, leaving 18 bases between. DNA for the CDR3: TGTGCCAGCAGTTTTTGGGGGGGCCGTATAGTAGAGACCCAGTACTTC. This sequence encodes CASSFWGGRIVETQYF.

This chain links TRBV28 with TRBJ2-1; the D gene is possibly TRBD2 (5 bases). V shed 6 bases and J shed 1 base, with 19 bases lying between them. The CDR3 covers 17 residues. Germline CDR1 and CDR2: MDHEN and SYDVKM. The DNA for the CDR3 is TGTGCCAGCAGCACAACCCGTCCTCGCGGGTCCTACAATGAGCAGTTCTTC. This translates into CASSTTRPRGSYNEQFF.

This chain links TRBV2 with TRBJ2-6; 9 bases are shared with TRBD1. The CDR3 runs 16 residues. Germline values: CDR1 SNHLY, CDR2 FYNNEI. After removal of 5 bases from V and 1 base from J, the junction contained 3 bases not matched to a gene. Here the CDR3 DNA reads TGTGCCAGCAGTCCACAGGGGGCGTCTGGGGCCAACGTCCTGACTTTC. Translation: CASSPQGASGANVLTF.

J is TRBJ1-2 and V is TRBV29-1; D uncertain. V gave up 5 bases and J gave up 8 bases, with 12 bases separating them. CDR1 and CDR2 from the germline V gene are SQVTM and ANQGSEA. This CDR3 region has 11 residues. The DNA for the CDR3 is TGCAGCGTTCGGTTGTCCGAGGGCTACACCTTC. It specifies CSVRLSEGYTF.

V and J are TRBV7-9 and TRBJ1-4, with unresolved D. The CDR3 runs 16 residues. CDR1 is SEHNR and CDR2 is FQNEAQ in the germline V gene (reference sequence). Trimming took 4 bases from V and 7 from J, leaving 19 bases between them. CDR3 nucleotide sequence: TGTGCCAGCAGCTCCGAGGGTAGCGCGGAGTTTGAAAAACTGTTTTTT. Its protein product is CASSSEGSAEFEKLFF.

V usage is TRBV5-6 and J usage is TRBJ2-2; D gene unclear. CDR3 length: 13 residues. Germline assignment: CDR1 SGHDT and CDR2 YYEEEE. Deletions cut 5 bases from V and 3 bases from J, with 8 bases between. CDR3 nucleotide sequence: TGTGCCAGCAGTGGGCAGCACACCGGGGAGCTGTTTTTT. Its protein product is CASSGQHTGELFF.

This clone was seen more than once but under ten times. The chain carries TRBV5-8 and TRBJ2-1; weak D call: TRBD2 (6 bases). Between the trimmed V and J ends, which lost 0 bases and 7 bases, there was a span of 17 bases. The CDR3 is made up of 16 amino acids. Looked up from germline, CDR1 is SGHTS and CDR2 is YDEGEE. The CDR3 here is CASSLVEGRGWNEQFF. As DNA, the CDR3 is TGTGCCAGCAGCTTGGTCGAGGGGCGGGGTTGGAATGAGCAGTTCTTC.

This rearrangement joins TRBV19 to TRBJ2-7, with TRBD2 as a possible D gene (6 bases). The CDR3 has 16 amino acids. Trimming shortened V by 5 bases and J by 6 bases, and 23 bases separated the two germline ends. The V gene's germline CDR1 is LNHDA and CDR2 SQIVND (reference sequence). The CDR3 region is CASSLRDFQTPAEQYF. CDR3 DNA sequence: TGTGCCAGTAGTCTCCGGGACTTCCAAACCCCGGCCGAGCAGTACTTC.

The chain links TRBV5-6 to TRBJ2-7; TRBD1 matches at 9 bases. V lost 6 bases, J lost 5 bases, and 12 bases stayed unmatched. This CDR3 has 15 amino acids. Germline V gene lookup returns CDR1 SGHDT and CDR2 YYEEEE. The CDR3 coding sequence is TGTGCCAGCAAAGTGGTGGAGGACAGGGGCCACGAGCAGTACTTC. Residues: CASKVVEDRGHEQYF.

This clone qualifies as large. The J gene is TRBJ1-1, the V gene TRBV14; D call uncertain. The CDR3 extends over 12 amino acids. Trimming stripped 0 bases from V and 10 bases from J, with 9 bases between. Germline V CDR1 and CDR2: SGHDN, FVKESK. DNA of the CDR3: TGTGCCAGCAGCCAAGATCGGGCATTAGCTTTCTTT. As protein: CASSQDRALAFF.

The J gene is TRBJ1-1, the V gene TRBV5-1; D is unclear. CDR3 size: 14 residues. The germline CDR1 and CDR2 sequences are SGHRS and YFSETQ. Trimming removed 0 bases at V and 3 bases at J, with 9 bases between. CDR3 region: CASSLGVTDTEAFF. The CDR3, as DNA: TGCGCCAGCAGCTTGGGTGTGACGGACACTGAAGCTTTCTTT.

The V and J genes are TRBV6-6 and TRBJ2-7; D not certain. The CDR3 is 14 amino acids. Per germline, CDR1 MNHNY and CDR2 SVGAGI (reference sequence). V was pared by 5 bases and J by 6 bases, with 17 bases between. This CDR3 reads CASSTAPGPSEQYF. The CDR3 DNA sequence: TGTGCCAGCAGTACCGCCCCGGGCCCCTCCGAGCAGTACTTC.

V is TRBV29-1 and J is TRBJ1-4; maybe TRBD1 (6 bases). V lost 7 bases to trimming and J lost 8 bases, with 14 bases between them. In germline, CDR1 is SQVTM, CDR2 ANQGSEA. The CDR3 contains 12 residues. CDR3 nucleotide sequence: TGCAGCGGGGGGGCAGATCAAGAAAAACTGTTTTTT. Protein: CSGGADQEKLFF.

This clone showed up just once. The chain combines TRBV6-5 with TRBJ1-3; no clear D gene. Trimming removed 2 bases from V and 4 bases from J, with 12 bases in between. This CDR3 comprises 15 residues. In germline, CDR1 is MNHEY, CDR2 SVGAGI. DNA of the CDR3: TGTGCCAGCAGTTACGACGGAGGAGGCGGAAACACCATATATTTT. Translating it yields CASSYDGGGGNTIYF.

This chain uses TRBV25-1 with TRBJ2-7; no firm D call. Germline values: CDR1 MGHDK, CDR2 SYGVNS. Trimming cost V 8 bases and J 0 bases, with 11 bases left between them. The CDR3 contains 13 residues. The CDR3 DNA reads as TGTGCCAGCTCCCGCGAAAGCTCCTACGAGCAGTACTTC. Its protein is CASSRESSYEQYF.

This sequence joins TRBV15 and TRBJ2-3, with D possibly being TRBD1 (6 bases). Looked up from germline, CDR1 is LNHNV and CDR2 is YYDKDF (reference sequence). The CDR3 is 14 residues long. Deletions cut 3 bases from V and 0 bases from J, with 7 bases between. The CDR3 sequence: CATSRDSSTDTQYF. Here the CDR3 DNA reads TGTGCCACCAGCAGGGACAGTAGCACAGATACGCAGTATTTT.

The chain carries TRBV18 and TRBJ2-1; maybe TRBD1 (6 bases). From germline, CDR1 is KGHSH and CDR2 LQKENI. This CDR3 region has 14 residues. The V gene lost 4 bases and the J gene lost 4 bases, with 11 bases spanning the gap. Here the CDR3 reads CASSLTRGYNEQFF. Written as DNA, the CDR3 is TGTGCCAGCTCACTTACAAGGGGGTACAATGAGCAGTTCTTC.

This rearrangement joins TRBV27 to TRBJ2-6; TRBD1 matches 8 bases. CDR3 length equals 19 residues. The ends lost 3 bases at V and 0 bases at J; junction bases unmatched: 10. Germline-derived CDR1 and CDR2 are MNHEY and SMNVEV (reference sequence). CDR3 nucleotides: TGTGCCAGCAGTTTGAGGTCAGGGGGCTCGGGCTCTGGGGCCAACGTCCTGACTTTC. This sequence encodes CASSLRSGGSGSGANVLTF.

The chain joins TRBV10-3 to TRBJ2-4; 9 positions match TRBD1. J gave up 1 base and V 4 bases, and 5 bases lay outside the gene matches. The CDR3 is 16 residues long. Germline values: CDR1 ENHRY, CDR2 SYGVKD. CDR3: CAISGAGQGAKNIQYF. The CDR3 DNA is TGTGCCATCAGTGGCGCAGGACAGGGGGCCAAAAACATTCAGTACTTC.

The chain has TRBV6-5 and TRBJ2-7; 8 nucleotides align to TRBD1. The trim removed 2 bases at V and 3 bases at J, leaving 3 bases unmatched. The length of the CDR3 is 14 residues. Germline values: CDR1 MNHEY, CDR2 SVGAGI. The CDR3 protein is CASSYPGTGYEQYF. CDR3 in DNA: TGTGCCAGCAGTTACCCGGGGACAGGCTACGAGCAGTACTTC.

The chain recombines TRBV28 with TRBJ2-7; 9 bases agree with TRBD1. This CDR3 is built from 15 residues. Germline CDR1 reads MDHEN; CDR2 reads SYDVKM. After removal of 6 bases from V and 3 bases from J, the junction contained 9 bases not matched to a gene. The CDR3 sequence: CASSRPGTGSYEQYF. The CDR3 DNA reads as TGTGCCAGCAGCCGCCCCGGGACAGGGAGCTACGAGCAGTACTTC.

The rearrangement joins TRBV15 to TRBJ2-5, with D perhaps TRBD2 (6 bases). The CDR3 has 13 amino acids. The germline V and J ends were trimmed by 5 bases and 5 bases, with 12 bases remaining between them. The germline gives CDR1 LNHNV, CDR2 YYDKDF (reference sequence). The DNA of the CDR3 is TGTGCCACCAGCGGGGGGAGAATGGAGACCCAGTACTTC. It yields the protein CATSGGRMETQYF.

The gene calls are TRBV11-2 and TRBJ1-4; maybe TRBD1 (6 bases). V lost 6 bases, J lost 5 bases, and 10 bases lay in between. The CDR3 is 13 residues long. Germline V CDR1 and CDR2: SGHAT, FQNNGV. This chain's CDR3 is CASSWTENEKLFF. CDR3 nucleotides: TGTGCCAGCAGTTGGACAGAAAATGAAAAACTGTTTTTT.

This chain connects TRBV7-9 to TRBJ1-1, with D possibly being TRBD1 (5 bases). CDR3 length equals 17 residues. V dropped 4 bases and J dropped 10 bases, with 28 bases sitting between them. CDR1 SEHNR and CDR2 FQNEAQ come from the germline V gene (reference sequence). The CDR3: CASSYSYHRGVFQGAFF. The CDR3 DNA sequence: TGTGCCAGCAGCTATAGCTACCATCGGGGCGTCTTCCAGGGAGCTTTCTTT. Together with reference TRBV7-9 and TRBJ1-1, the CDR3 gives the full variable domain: DTGVSQNPRHKITKRGQNVTFRCDPISEHNRLYWYRQTLGQGPEFLTYFQNEAQLEKSRLLSDRFSAERPKGSFSTLEIQRTEQGDSAMYLCASSYSYHRGVFQGAFFGQGTRLTVV.

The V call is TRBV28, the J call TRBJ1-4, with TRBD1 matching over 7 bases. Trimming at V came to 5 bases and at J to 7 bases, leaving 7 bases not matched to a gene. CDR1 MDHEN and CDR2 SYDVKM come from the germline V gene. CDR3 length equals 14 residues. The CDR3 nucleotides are TGTGCCAGCAGTGCAGGGGGGAAGACTGAAAAACTGTTTTTT. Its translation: CASSAGGKTEKLFF.

Here the CDR3 reads CASSYFRDSGELFF. The DNA for the CDR3 is TGTGCCAGCAGTTACTTCCGGGACTCCGGGGAGCTGTTTTTT. This sequence joins TRBV6-6 and TRBJ2-2, with D possibly being TRBD2 (6 bases). The germline gives CDR1 MNHNY, CDR2 SVGAGI (reference sequence). The CDR3 consists of 14 residues. V was trimmed by 1 base and J by 6 bases, leaving 9 bases between them.

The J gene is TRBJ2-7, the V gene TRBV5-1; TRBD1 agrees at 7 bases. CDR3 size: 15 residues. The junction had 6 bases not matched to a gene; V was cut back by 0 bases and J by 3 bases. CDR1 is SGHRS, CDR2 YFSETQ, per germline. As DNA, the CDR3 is TGCGCCAGCAGCTTGGCCTCTGGACAGGACTACGAGCAGTACTTC. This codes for CASSLASGQDYEQYF.

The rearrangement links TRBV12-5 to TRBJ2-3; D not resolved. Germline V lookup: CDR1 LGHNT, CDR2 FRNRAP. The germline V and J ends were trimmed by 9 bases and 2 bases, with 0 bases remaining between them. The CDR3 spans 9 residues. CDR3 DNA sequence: TGTGCTAGCACAGATACGCAGTATTTT. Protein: CASTDTQYF.